Following are 13 T cell receptor beta chains from one sample sequenced in a study of blood T cell repertoires in COVID-19. Clones were sequenced by immunoSEQ multiplex PCR, and TCRdb holds only the in-frame ones, with some missing. The table lists more than 300,000 clones, under 90% of them singletons. Material: PBMCs or T cells enriched from blood (not recorded which). The receptors originated from a woman in her 30s who had recovered from COVID-19.

The chain combines TRBV5-4 with TRBJ2-2; TRBD1 matches at 7 bases. This CDR3 spans 16 amino acids. Germline CDR1 is SGHNT and CDR2 is YYREEE (reference sequence). V was clipped by 1 base and J by 4 bases; unmatched bases: 7. The CDR3: CASSLNRGHVTGELFF. The CDR3 region has the DNA TGTGCCAGCAGCTTGAATAGGGGGCACGTCACCGGGGAGCTGTTTTTT.

CDR3 amino acids: CASSLDGVNQPQHF. The DNA of the CDR3 is TGTGCCAGCAGCTTAGACGGAGTCAATCAGCCCCAGCATTTT. The chain employs TRBV5-4 and TRBJ1-5; no reliable D call. In germline, CDR1 is SGHNT, CDR2 YYREEE (reference sequence). The CDR3 runs 14 residues. V was shortened by 2 bases and J by 3 bases, with 9 bases between the two germline ends.

The rearrangement joins TRBV2 to TRBJ2-1; 8 bases agree with TRBD2. After removal of 2 bases from V and 9 bases from J, the junction contained 9 bases not matched to a gene. The germline V gene encodes CDR1 SNHLY and CDR2 FYNNEI. The CDR3 totals 15 residues. CDR3 DNA: TGTGCCAGCAGTGAATTTGGCGGGGGGATAAGTGAGCAGTTCTTC. It translates to CASSEFGGGISEQFF.

The genes are TRBV2 and TRBJ1-6; TRBD1 matches at 7 bases. CDR3 length equals 15 residues. V shed 5 bases and J 8 bases; nucleotides not matched to a gene: 9. CDR1 and CDR2 (germline): SNHLY, FYNNEI. The CDR3 DNA sequence: TGTGCCAGCAGTCGACAGGGTCTGGGGGATTCACCCCTCCACTTT. It yields the protein CASSRQGLGDSPLHF.

This sequence joins TRBV2 and TRBJ1-3, with 7 bases lining up with TRBD1. CDR3 length: 15 amino acids. CDR1 and CDR2 (germline): SNHLY, FYNNEI. V lost 9 bases and J lost 0; bases outside the gene matches: 8. The CDR3: CARGTVDVSGNTIYF. CDR3 coding DNA: TGTGCCAGAGGGACAGTCGACGTCTCTGGAAACACCATATATTTT.

The V and J genes are TRBV28 and TRBJ1-5, with 8 bases identical to TRBD1. The CDR3 is made up of 14 amino acids. CDR1 is MDHEN and CDR2 is SYDVKM in the germline V gene. Losses at the gene ends were 6 bases for V and 9 bases for J; bases not matched to a gene: 10. The CDR3 DNA reads TGTGCCAGCAGCCTCGGACAGGGTGAAGGGCCCCAGCATTTT. Translating it yields CASSLGQGEGPQHF.

V gene TRBV14 combines with J gene TRBJ1-5, with TRBD1 as a possible D gene (6 bases). The CDR3 extends over 14 amino acids. CDR1 and CDR2 from the germline V gene are SGHDN and FVKESK. With 3 bases removed from V and 7 bases from J, the gap between germline ends came to 13 bases. CDR3 in DNA: TGTGCCAGCAGCCATACAGGGTTTCGGCAGCCCCAGCATTTT. Translation: CASSHTGFRQPQHF. The complete variable domain, with remaining parts taken from reference TRBV14 and TRBJ1-5, reads EAGVTQFPSHSVIEKGQTVTLRCDPISGHDNLYWYRRVMGKEIKFLLHFVKESKQDESGMPNNRFLAERTGGTYSTLKVQPAELEDSGVYFCASSHTGFRQPQHFGDGTRLSIL.

The rearrangement uses TRBV25-1 and TRBJ1-4; 8 nucleotides agree with TRBD1. The CDR3 loop spans 14 amino acids. Germline assignment: CDR1 MGHDK and CDR2 SYGVNS. The V segment lost 4 bases and the J segment 7 bases; nucleotides outside the gene matches: 5. The CDR3 DNA sequence: TGTGCCAGCAGTGGGACAGGGCGAGGTGAAAAACTGTTTTTT. Its translation: CASSGTGRGEKLFF.

This chain links TRBV15 with TRBJ2-7, with D tentatively TRBD1 (5 bases). Trimming left V 3 bases short and J 0 bases short, with 18 bases between. Germline V CDR1 and CDR2: LNHNV, YYDKDF (reference sequence). CDR3 size: 17 residues. The CDR3 spells CATSSTVTGKSSYEQYF. The CDR3 coding sequence is TGTGCCACCAGCAGCACCGTAACAGGAAAGAGCTCCTACGAGCAGTACTTC.

V gene TRBV27 combines with J gene TRBJ1-6; maybe TRBD1 (6 bases). The CDR3 covers 16 residues. V lost 5 bases and J lost 5, with 16 bases in between. Germline V lookup: CDR1 MNHEY, CDR2 SMNVEV (reference sequence). The CDR3 here is CASSGSRGGDNSPLHF. CDR3 coding DNA: TGTGCCAGCAGTGGGTCGAGGGGGGGAGATAATTCACCCCTCCACTTT.

This sequence joins TRBV29-1 and TRBJ1-4; 10 positions agree with TRBD1. This CDR3 contains 15 residues. CDR1 is SQVTM and CDR2 is ANQGSEA in the germline V gene. J gave up 7 bases and V 7 bases, and 12 bases lay outside the gene matches. The CDR3 DNA is TGCAGCGCAGTGACAGGGGGCGTTTGGGGTGAAAAACTGTTTTTT. Residues: CSAVTGGVWGEKLFF.

This clone was picked up a small number of times. This chain links TRBV10-1 with TRBJ1-1; 7 nucleotides align to TRBD1. The V gene's germline CDR1 is WNHNN and CDR2 SYGVQD (reference sequence). With 4 bases clipped from V and 7 bases from J, the junction kept 12 bases outside the gene matches. The CDR3 has 15 residues. The CDR3 loop reads CASSVFGTEANEAFF. CDR3 in DNA: TGCGCCAGCAGTGTTTTTGGGACAGAAGCTAATGAAGCTTTCTTT.

The chain carries TRBV6-5 and TRBJ1-4; TRBD1 agrees at 10 bases. V lost 1 base, J lost 8 bases, and 4 bases stayed unmatched. The CDR3 length is 15 residues. Germline V gene lookup returns CDR1 MNHEY and CDR2 SVGAGI. The CDR3 sequence: CASSYLRQGAEKLFF. The CDR3 nucleotides read TGTGCCAGCAGTTACTTGCGACAGGGGGCGGAAAAACTGTTTTTT.